One and the same sample provided the 25 T cell receptor beta chains below, sequenced in a study of blood T cell repertoires in COVID-19. Sequencing was performed with immunoSEQ multiplex PCR; in TCRdb, only in-frame clones are kept and a portion is missing. This sample yields 250,000 or so clones, of which about 79% are seen a single time; over 7.5% belongs to the top ten. The sample consisted of peripheral blood. These receptor sequences come from an elderly man with acute or convalescent COVID-19.

This chain uses TRBV9 with TRBJ2-7; possible D gene TRBD1, 6 bases. The V gene lost 0 bases and the J gene lost 3 bases, with 16 bases spanning the gap. The CDR3 covers 16 residues. Germline CDR1 is SGDLS and CDR2 is YYNGEE. The CDR3 DNA reads TGTGCCAGCAGCGTAGACGACGGGACACCTGTCTACGAGCAGTACTTC. It yields the protein CASSVDDGTPVYEQYF.

CDR3 DNA sequence: TGTGCCAGCTACCACAGGTACACTGAAGCTTTCTTT. Amino acid sequence: CASYHRYTEAFF. The V and J genes are TRBV6-5 and TRBJ1-1; tentatively, D is TRBD1 (5 bases). CDR3 length equals 12 residues. V was clipped by 8 bases and J by 3 bases, with 10 bases between them. The germline V gene encodes CDR1 MNHEY and CDR2 SVGAGI.

V usage is TRBV5-1 and J usage is TRBJ2-2; D remains unclear. Trimming took 0 bases from V and 2 from J, leaving 11 bases between them. This CDR3 has 16 residues. CDR1 and CDR2 from the germline V gene are SGHRS and YFSETQ. CDR3 sequence (DNA): TGCGCCAGCAGCTTGGCCACAGCACGAAACACCGGGGAGCTGTTTTTT. Translation: CASSLATARNTGELFF.

This chain uses TRBV30 with TRBJ1-2; no firm D call. V was pared by 4 bases and J by 0 bases, with 9 bases between. Germline-derived CDR1 and CDR2 are GTSNPN and SVGIG (reference sequence). This CDR3 is 13 amino acids long. CDR3 sequence: CAWTTLANYGYTF. The CDR3 DNA is TGTGCCTGGACAACGTTAGCTAACTATGGCTACACCTTC.

The chain employs TRBV3-1 (or the pseudogene TRBV3-2) and TRBJ1-2; no clear D. The CDR3 covers 15 residues. CDR1 is LGHDT, CDR2 YNNKEL, per germline (reference sequence). V was cut by 4 bases and J by 3 bases, with 15 bases left in between. CDR3 residues: CASSPRRDSYYGYTF. CDR3 nucleotide sequence: TGTGCCAGCAGCCCCCGGCGGGATTCGTACTATGGCTACACCTTC.

V is TRBV3-1 (or the pseudogene TRBV3-2) and J is TRBJ1-4, with D hard to call. Germline CDR1 is LGHDT and CDR2 is YNNKEL (reference sequence). The V and J ends lost 5 bases and 1 base respectively, with 8 bases between them. This CDR3 has 14 amino acids. The CDR3 reads CASSGRVTNEKLFF. The DNA for the CDR3 is TGTGCCAGCAGCGGGAGGGTAACTAATGAAAAACTGTTTTTT.

The V gene is TRBV27, the J gene TRBJ1-2, with 8 bases lining up with TRBD1. The length of the CDR3 is 13 residues. V was clipped by 6 bases and J by 8 bases; unmatched bases: 8. Germline assignment: CDR1 MNHEY and CDR2 SMNVEV (reference sequence). CDR3 amino acids: CASSSTGETGYTF. CDR3 coding DNA: TGTGCCAGCAGCTCGACAGGGGAGACGGGCTACACCTTC.

This clone was recorded only once. The chain has TRBV4-2 and TRBJ2-1; TRBD1 matches 9 bases. The V segment lost 0 bases and the J segment 4 bases; nucleotides outside the gene matches: 4. Germline CDR1 LGHNA, CDR2 YNFKEQ. There are 16 residues in the CDR3. The CDR3 nucleotides read TGTGCCAGCAGCCAAGATGCGGACAGGGGTTACAATGAGCAGTTCTTC. This translates into CASSQDADRGYNEQFF.

This chain connects TRBV7-9 to TRBJ2-3; a weak D match, TRBD2 (6 bases). This CDR3 is 16 amino acids long. Trimming shortened V by 5 bases and J by 2 bases, and 17 bases separated the two germline ends. Per the germline V gene, CDR1 is SEHNR and CDR2 is FQNEAQ (reference sequence). Written as DNA, the CDR3 is TGTGCCAGCAGCGCTATACCGGGACTTAACACAGATACGCAGTATTTT. Encoded protein: CASSAIPGLNTDTQYF.

The chain employs TRBV7-2 and TRBJ1-3, with a weak D call TRBD1 (6 bases). Deletions cut 1 base from V and 0 bases from J, with 13 bases between. This CDR3 is built from 17 residues. Per germline, CDR1 SGHTA and CDR2 FQGNSA. The CDR3 region has the DNA TGTGCCAGCAGCTTAGGGGGCGGGGGCCCCTCTGGAAACACCATATATTTT. Its protein product is CASSLGGGGPSGNTIYF.

The V call is TRBV12-3 or TRBV12-4, the J call TRBJ1-5; D remains ambiguous. V lost 3 bases, J lost 5 bases, and 8 bases lay in between. The CDR3 loop spans 13 amino acids. CDR3 sequence: CASSFSADQPQHF. In DNA, the CDR3 is TGTGCCAGCAGTTTCTCAGCGGATCAGCCCCAGCATTTT.

The V call is TRBV5-1, the J call TRBJ1-6; 10 nucleotides agree with TRBD1. The CDR3 runs to 15 residues. Germline CDR1 and CDR2: SGHRS and YFSETQ. J gave up 7 bases and V 3 bases, and 4 bases lay outside the gene matches. CDR3 loop: CASSWGQGMNSPLHF. CDR3 DNA sequence: TGCGCCAGCAGCTGGGGACAGGGGATGAATTCACCCCTCCACTTT.

This clone has only a few counts. The V gene is TRBV30, the J gene TRBJ1-6; D may be TRBD1 (6 bases). The V gene's germline CDR1 is GTSNPN and CDR2 SVGIG (reference sequence). The V gene lost 2 bases and the J gene lost 5 bases, with 19 bases spanning the gap. CDR3 length equals 17 residues. The DNA of the CDR3 is TGTGCCTGGAGTCTTACTCTTACAGGGTGGAATAATTCACCCCTCCACTTT. This gives the protein CAWSLTLTGWNNSPLHF.

The chain couples TRBV5-1 to TRBJ2-1; 14 nucleotides line up with TRBD2. The V segment lost 4 bases and the J segment 10 bases; nucleotides outside the gene matches: 7. Germline CDR1 and CDR2: SGHRS and YFSETQ. The CDR3 length is 15 residues. In nucleotides, the CDR3 is TGCGCCAGCAGCCGAACAGGACTAGCGGGAGGAGAGCAGTTCTTC. Its protein product is CASSRTGLAGGEQFF.

V usage is TRBV10-1 and J usage is TRBJ1-3, with D possibly being TRBD1 (5 bases). CDR3 length: 15 amino acids. V gave up 2 bases and J gave up 0 bases, with 8 bases separating them. Per the germline V gene, CDR1 is WNHNN and CDR2 is SYGVQD (reference sequence). The DNA of the CDR3 is TGCGCCAGCAGTGAGCAGGGAATCTCTGGAAACACCATATATTTT. Translating it yields CASSEQGISGNTIYF.

This rearrangement joins TRBV2 to TRBJ2-7; unclear D gene. Germline V gene data show CDR1 as SNHLY and CDR2 as FYNNEI. The CDR3 covers 13 residues. Deletions cut 8 bases from V and 2 bases from J, with 13 bases between. The CDR3 DNA sequence: TGTGCCAGCGCCGAGAACCCTACCTACGAGCAGTACTTC. Protein product: CASAENPTYEQYF.

The rearrangement joins TRBV7-2 to TRBJ2-2; the D gene is possibly TRBD2 (6 bases). Trimming pared 2 bases from V and 7 bases from J, leaving 11 bases between. The CDR3 spans 14 residues. Per germline, CDR1 SGHTA and CDR2 FQGNSA. CDR3 sequence: CASSLLQGGGELFF. As DNA, the CDR3 is TGTGCCAGCAGCTTACTCCAGGGAGGCGGGGAGCTGTTTTTT.

J is TRBJ2-5 and V is TRBV2; no firm D call. This CDR3 has 14 residues. The V end was cut by 7 bases, the J end by 5 bases, with 17 bases between. The V gene's germline CDR1 is SNHLY and CDR2 FYNNEI. CDR3 in amino acids: CASKDNRVTETQYF. The CDR3 coding sequence is TGTGCCAGCAAGGATAATCGGGTGACGGAGACCCAGTACTTC. Supplemented by reference TRBV2 and TRBJ2-5, the full variable domain reads EPEVTQTPSHQVTQMGQEVILRCVPISNHLYFYWYRQILGQKVEFLVSFYNNEISEKSEIFDDQFSVERPDGSNFTLKIRSTKLEDSAMYFCASKDNRVTETQYFGPGTRLLVL.

This clone was counted a few times. Other DNA sequences in the sample encode the same CDR3. The V call is TRBV20-1, the J call TRBJ2-7; D may be TRBD1 (6 bases). From germline, CDR1 is DFQATT and CDR2 SNEGSKA (reference sequence). The V and J ends lost 3 bases and 6 bases respectively, with 9 bases between them. This CDR3 comprises 11 residues. This CDR3 reads CSARVQGEQYF. The CDR3 coding sequence is TGCAGTGCTAGGGTACAGGGCGAGCAGTACTTC.

This clone was counted once. The CDR3 reads CASSLAGGRYEQYF. In DNA form, the CDR3 reads TGTGCCAGCAGCTTAGCAGGGGGACGGTACGAGCAGTACTTC. The chain recombines TRBV7-8 with TRBJ2-7; possibly TRBD1 for D (6 bases). CDR3 size: 14 residues. V shed 0 bases and J shed 4 bases, with 10 bases lying between them. Germline V gene data show CDR1 as SGHVS and CDR2 as FQNEAQ.

This clone has only a few counts. The gene calls are TRBV19 and TRBJ1-5; D possibly corresponds to TRBD1 (6 bases). CDR1 LNHDA and CDR2 SQIVND come from the germline V gene (reference sequence). V was clipped by 2 bases and J by 0 bases, with 11 bases between them. The CDR3 has 16 amino acids. CDR3 protein: CASSIRTDVSNQPQHF. In DNA, the CDR3 is TGTGCCAGTAGTATAAGGACAGACGTTAGCAATCAGCCCCAGCATTTT.

CDR3 in amino acids: CASSLASGEQGRGYTF. The DNA of the CDR3 is TGTGCCAGCAGCTTAGCGTCGGGGGAACAGGGGCGAGGCTACACCTTC. This chain joins TRBV7-9 and TRBJ1-2; 7 bases fit TRBD1. Germline CDR1 and CDR2: SEHNR and FQNEAQ (reference sequence). V gave up 0 bases and J gave up 8 bases; unmatched junction bases: 12. The CDR3 is 16 residues long.

J is TRBJ1-5 and V is TRBV19; the D gene is possibly TRBD1 (5 bases). The V and J ends lost 5 bases and 4 bases respectively, with 12 bases between them. CDR3 length: 14 amino acids. Germline CDR1 and CDR2: LNHDA and SQIVND (reference sequence). The CDR3, as DNA: TGTGCCAGTAGTGGCCAGGGACTAAATCAGCCCCAGCATTTT. Protein product: CASSGQGLNQPQHF.

The chain uses TRBV5-1 and TRBJ1-4; 7 nucleotides line up with TRBD1. V was clipped by 2 bases and J by 3 bases; unmatched bases: 1. CDR3 length: 14 amino acids. Germline loops: CDR1 SGHRS, CDR2 YFSETQ. The DNA for the CDR3 is TGCGCCAGCAGCTTTCAGGGGGCTAATGAAAAACTGTTTTTT. It is translated as CASSFQGANEKLFF. The whole variable domain, remainder taken from reference TRBV5-1 and TRBJ1-4, is KAGVTQTPRYLIKTRGQQVTLSCSPISGHRSVSWYQQTPGQGLQFLFEYFSETQRNKGNFPGRFSGRQFSNSRSEMNVSTLELGDSALYLCASSFQGANEKLFFGSGTQLSVL.

This chain uses TRBV6-5 with TRBJ2-7, with D perhaps TRBD1 (5 bases). This CDR3 spans 14 amino acids. Per germline, CDR1 MNHEY and CDR2 SVGAGI. V shed 11 bases and J shed 1 base, with 18 bases lying between them. The CDR3 loop is CASSGRAISYEQYF. The CDR3 DNA reads as TGTGCCTCCTCGGGCAGGGCGATATCCTACGAGCAGTACTTC.